Below, 25 T cell receptor beta chains from the same sample are listed, as sequenced in a study of T cells after yellow fever vaccination. TCRdb reprocessed the 5' RACE reads with MiXCR, giving one entry per CDR3 protein. The repertoire holds about 130,000 distinct CDR3 sequences, with 7.5% to 10% as singletons. Sequences were derived from CD8+ T cells sorted from PBMCs, sampled on the day of the yellow fever booster vaccination. The source is a man aged 18-30 years who received the YFV17D yellow fever vaccine.

The chain joins TRBV5-1 to TRBJ2-7; D gene unclear. CDR3 length equals 12 residues. The V gene lost 0 bases and the J gene lost 5 bases, with 6 bases spanning the gap. Germline assignment: CDR1 SGHRS and CDR2 YFSETQ. CDR3 coding DNA: TGCGCCAGCAGCTTGGATGGGGACGAGCAGTACGTC. It yields the protein CASSLDGDEQYV.

The V and J genes are TRBV20-1 and TRBJ2-1; TRBD2 is a possible D gene (7 bases). The CDR3 loop spans 17 amino acids. Trimming took 5 bases from V and 4 from J, leaving 24 bases between them. Germline V lookup: CDR1 DFQATT, CDR2 SNEGSKA (reference sequence). The CDR3 protein is CSADSPGGLPLYNEQFF. DNA of the CDR3: TGCAGTGCTGATTCCCCGGGGGGCCTCCCTCTTTACAATGAGCAGTTCTTC.

This clonotype appeared many times. This chain's CDR3 is CASSVGTLLTQFF. The CDR3 region has the DNA TGTGCCAGTAGTGTCGGGACACTACTTACGCAGTTCTTC. The chain carries TRBV19 and TRBJ2-1, with D perhaps matching TRBD1 (6 bases). V was trimmed by 5 bases and J by 12 bases, leaving 17 bases between them. Germline-derived CDR1 and CDR2 are LNHDA and SQIVND (reference sequence). CDR3 size: 13 residues.

CDR3 sequence reads: CASSTGTSGGWSDTQYF. The DNA for the CDR3 is TGTGCCAGCAGCACCGGGACTAGCGGGGGGTGGTCAGATACGCAGTATTTT. The V gene is TRBV3-1, the J gene TRBJ2-3, with 15 bases lining up with TRBD2. Per germline, CDR1 LGHDT and CDR2 YNNKEL (reference sequence). The V and J ends lost 5 bases and 4 bases, in that order; junction bases with no gene match: 7. CDR3 length: 17 residues.

Only a few counts were recorded for this clonotype. This chain's CDR3 is CASSWGRGGRNTGELFF. The CDR3 DNA reads TGTGCCAGCAGCTGGGGACGCGGGGGAAGGAACACCGGGGAGCTGTTTTTT. The J gene is TRBJ2-2, the V gene TRBV5-6; 7 bases are shared with TRBD2. After removal of 3 bases from V and 1 base from J, the junction contained 9 bases not matched to a gene. CDR1 and CDR2 from the germline V gene are SGHDT and YYEEEE. The CDR3 is 17 residues long. Full variable domain (rest looked up from reference TRBV5-6 and TRBJ2-2): DAGVTQSPTHLIKTRGQQVTLRCSPKSGHDTVSWYQQALGQGPQFIFQYYEEEERQRGNFPDRFSGHQFPNYSSELNVNALLLGDSALYLCASSWGRGGRNTGELFFGEGSRLTVL.

This clonotype was found many times. The chain couples TRBV19 to TRBJ1-5; 10 bases agree with TRBD1. The CDR3 sequence is 15 residues long. V shed 5 bases and J 6 bases; nucleotides not matched to a gene: 7. In germline, CDR1 is LNHDA, CDR2 SQIVND (reference sequence). The CDR3 sequence is CASSGTGARSQPQHF. CDR3 bases: TGTGCCAGTAGTGGGACAGGGGCGCGTAGTCAGCCCCAGCATTTT.

This clonotype was seen a few times. The chain uses TRBV9 and TRBJ2-7; 9 positions agree with TRBD1. Trimming removed 3 bases from V and 3 bases from J; junction bases left unmatched: 1. Germline V lookup: CDR1 SGDLS, CDR2 YYNGEE. The CDR3 totals 13 residues. CDR3 nucleotides: TGTGCCAGCAGCGGACAGGGGGACTACGAGCAGTACTTC. Translating gives CASSGQGDYEQYF.

This clonotype was observed at least ten times. This sequence joins TRBV4-3 and TRBJ2-7; D gene unclear. V lost 0 bases and J lost 1, with 10 bases in between. This CDR3 is built from 15 residues. The V gene's germline CDR1 is LGHNA and CDR2 YSLEER. The DNA of the CDR3 is TGCGCCAGCAGCCAAGAGGAGACGGTTTCCTACGAGCAGTACTTC. Protein product: CASSQEETVSYEQYF.

This clonotype was recorded at least ten times. The chain carries TRBV7-2 and TRBJ2-1, with a weak D call TRBD2 (6 bases). The CDR3 consists of 15 residues. Trimming pared 5 bases from V and 6 bases from J, leaving 17 bases between. Per germline, CDR1 SGHTA and CDR2 FQGNSA. The DNA for the CDR3 is TGTGCCAGCAGCCGCAGCCGGGGGACTGGCAATGAGCAGTTCTTC. Translation: CASSRSRGTGNEQFF. The full variable domain, in which reference TRBV7-2 and TRBJ2-1 provide the parts outside the CDR3, is GAGVSQSPSNKVTEKGKDVELRCDPISGHTALYWYRQSLGQGLEFLIYFQGNSAPDKSGLPSDRFSAERTGGSVSTLTIQRTQQEDSAVYLCASSRSRGTGNEQFFGPGTRLTVL.

This clonotype was counted a few times. The rearrangement uses TRBV6-6 and TRBJ1-6; D remains ambiguous. The CDR3 covers 14 residues. V was trimmed by 2 bases and J by 8 bases, leaving 10 bases between them. CDR1 and CDR2 from the germline V gene are MNHNY and SVGAGI (reference sequence). The chain's CDR3 is CASSYPGSDSPLHF. CDR3 nucleotide sequence: TGTGCCAGCAGTTACCCGGGCTCCGATTCACCCCTCCACTTT.

This sequence joins TRBV29-1 and TRBJ2-1; unclear D gene. Trimming left V 7 bases short and J 5 bases short, with 6 bases between. The CDR3 is made up of 10 amino acids. CDR1 is SQVTM, CDR2 ANQGSEA, per germline. This CDR3 reads CSAWNNEQFF. The CDR3 DNA sequence: TGCAGCGCCTGGAACAATGAGCAGTTCTTC.

V is TRBV24-1 and J is TRBJ2-7; D is unclear. The CDR3 is 11 amino acids. In germline, CDR1 is KGHDR, CDR2 SFDVKD. Trimming took off 3 bases at V and 3 bases at J, with 2 bases between the two ends. Written as DNA, the CDR3 is TGTGCCACCAGTGATGGCTACGAGCAGTACTTC. Translating gives CATSDGYEQYF.

The chain employs TRBV4-1 and TRBJ1-1; D not resolved. Per germline, CDR1 MGHRA and CDR2 YSYEKL. CDR3 length: 13 residues. Trimming shortened V by 0 bases and J by 10 bases, and 12 bases separated the two germline ends. CDR3: CASSQETSPGAFF. The CDR3 coding sequence is TGCGCCAGCAGCCAAGAAACTTCACCTGGAGCTTTCTTT.

This chain joins TRBV20-1 and TRBJ2-3; either TRBD1 or TRBD2 may supply D (5 bases each). CDR1 DFQATT and CDR2 SNEGSKA come from the germline V gene (reference sequence). There are 14 residues in the CDR3. The germline V and J ends were trimmed by 8 bases and 0 bases, with 15 bases remaining between them. As DNA, the CDR3 is TGCAGTACCTGGGACCGGGCAAGCACAGATACGCAGTATTTT. This translates into CSTWDRASTDTQYF.

A few counts support this clonotype. J is TRBJ1-2 and V is TRBV4-3; D is unresolved. The germline CDR1 and CDR2 sequences are LGHNA and YSLEER. Trimming took off 0 bases at V and 0 bases at J, with 11 bases between the two ends. This CDR3 contains 16 residues. The chain's CDR3 is CASSQEFERSNYGYTF. The CDR3, as DNA: TGCGCCAGCAGCCAAGAATTCGAGCGATCTAACTATGGCTACACCTTC.

This clonotype was recorded a few times. This sequence joins TRBV15 and TRBJ1-5; D gene unclear. Trimming stripped 1 base from V and 7 bases from J, with 14 bases between. CDR3 length: 15 residues. Germline V gene data show CDR1 as LNHNV and CDR2 as YYDKDF (reference sequence). The CDR3 sequence is CATSRVNWKDQPQHF. The CDR3 region has the DNA TGTGCCACCAGCAGAGTTAATTGGAAAGACCAGCCCCAGCATTTT.

This clonotype was seen a few times. The V gene is TRBV4-3, the J gene TRBJ2-2; D is ambiguous. Trimming cost V 0 bases and J 7 bases, with 9 bases left between them. The CDR3 is made up of 14 amino acids. Germline values: CDR1 LGHNA, CDR2 YSLEER. CDR3 DNA sequence: TGCGCCAGCAGCCAAGACCCGTATAGCGGGGAGCTGTTTTTT. It translates to CASSQDPYSGELFF.

The chain is built from TRBV7-6 and TRBJ1-2; weak D call: TRBD1 (5 bases). Trimming took 0 bases from V and 8 from J, leaving 13 bases between them. CDR3 length: 14 residues. CDR1 SGHVS and CDR2 FNYEAQ come from the germline V gene. The CDR3 DNA reads TGTGCCAGCAGCTTAGCGACGGGGGAGGAGGGCTACACCTTC. Translation: CASSLATGEEGYTF.

The chain recombines TRBV7-9 with TRBJ2-1, with D possibly being TRBD1 (5 bases). This CDR3 spans 15 amino acids. V gave up 3 bases and J gave up 5 bases, with 14 bases separating them. Looked up from germline, CDR1 is SEHNR and CDR2 is FQNEAQ (reference sequence). CDR3 in amino acids: CASSLPRVEDNEQFF. CDR3 sequence (DNA): TGTGCCAGCAGCTTGCCCAGGGTCGAGGACAATGAGCAGTTCTTC.

The chain joins TRBV21-1 to TRBJ2-5; the D segment call TRBD2 is taken from the table without a DNA check. TRBV21-1 is classified as a pseudogene. This CDR3 is built from 16 residues. The CDR3 spells CASSKGRGGWQETQYF. The CDR3 bases are TGTGCCAGCAGCAAAGGCCGGGGGGGCTGGCAAGAGACCCAGTACTTC.

The rearrangement uses TRBV5-1 and TRBJ1-1; D not resolved. The germline V and J ends were trimmed by 6 bases and 5 bases, with 11 bases remaining between them. Germline V lookup: CDR1 SGHRS, CDR2 YFSETQ. The length of the CDR3 is 12 residues. In DNA, the CDR3 is TGCGCCAGCAACAACTTAGGGACTGAAGCTTTCTTT. Its protein product is CASNNLGTEAFF.

This clonotype was counted between two and nine times. The chain is built from TRBV12-3 or TRBV12-4 and TRBJ1-5; D perhaps matches TRBD1 (5 bases). The V end was cut by 7 bases, the J end by 5 bases, with 21 bases between. There are 16 residues in the CDR3. As DNA, the CDR3 is TGTGCCAGCACCTCCCCCGGGTCAGGGAGAGATCAGCCCCAGCATTTT. Protein sequence: CASTSPGSGRDQPQHF.

This clonotype was counted a few times. V usage is TRBV7-9 and J usage is TRBJ2-1, with 7 bases lining up with TRBD1. The CDR3 totals 14 residues. Germline V lookup: CDR1 SEHNR, CDR2 FQNEAQ (reference sequence). The V segment lost 5 bases and the J segment 4 bases; nucleotides outside the gene matches: 5. CDR3 in DNA: TGTGCCAGCAGCGTAGTACAGGGGTACAATGAGCAGTTCTTC. It encodes CASSVVQGYNEQFF.

This clonotype was counted a few times. The genes are TRBV7-6 and TRBJ1-1; D is unresolved. Trimming removed 5 bases from V and 0 bases from J, with 16 bases in between. The CDR3 sequence is 16 residues long. CDR1 and CDR2 from the germline V gene are SGHVS and FNYEAQ. This CDR3 is CASSPTFKGLNTEAFF. The DNA of the CDR3 is TGTGCCAGCAGCCCTACTTTTAAGGGATTGAACACTGAAGCTTTCTTT. The complete variable domain, with remaining parts taken from reference TRBV7-6 and TRBJ1-1, reads GAGVSQSPRYKVTKRGQDVALRCDPISGHVSLYWYRQALGQGPEFLTYFNYEAQQDKSGLPNDRFSAERPEGSISTLTIQRTEQRDSAMYRCASSPTFKGLNTEAFFGQGTRLTVV.

The rearrangement joins TRBV2 to TRBJ2-3; D unclear. The length of the CDR3 is 12 residues. From germline, CDR1 is SNHLY and CDR2 FYNNEI. Trimming pared 7 bases from V and 2 bases from J, leaving 7 bases between. The chain's CDR3 is CASTNPTDTQYF. As DNA, the CDR3 is TGTGCCAGCACCAACCCCACAGATACGCAGTATTTT.